This T cell receptor (beta chain) derives from a study of CD8+ T cells in alopecia areata. V was shortened by 0 bases and J by 2 bases, with 10 bases between the two germline ends. The CDR3 has 15 residues. Germline CDR1 SGHTS, CDR2 YDEGEE. Researchers sorted CD4+ cells into CD25+CD127- cells for several patients. Separation by sorting yielded CD4+ and CD8+ T cells from PBMCs. In regard to this clone: The antigen remains undetermined.

Sequencing templates came from extracted RNA that was reverse transcribed into cDNA. Assay: immunoSEQ multiplex PCR; the TCRdb copy retains only in-frame clones and omits some. The repertoire includes 13,000 to 15,000 clones, 58% of them detected once, and 3.9% sits in the top ten. General observations from the study: Mice gave a clearer picture of TCR sharing than patients did, possibly for HLA-related reasons. Compared with normal scalp, lesional scalp had higher clonality and more expanded CD8+ clones.

Input material: CD4+ Tregs sorted from blood. The source of this sequence is a human donor with alopecia areata. This rearrangement joins TRBV5-8 to TRBJ2-3; D might be TRBD1 (6 bases). CDR3 in DNA: TGTGCCAGCAGCTTGGTTGGGACAAACACAGATACGCAGTATTTT. It is translated as CASSLVGTNTDTQYF.